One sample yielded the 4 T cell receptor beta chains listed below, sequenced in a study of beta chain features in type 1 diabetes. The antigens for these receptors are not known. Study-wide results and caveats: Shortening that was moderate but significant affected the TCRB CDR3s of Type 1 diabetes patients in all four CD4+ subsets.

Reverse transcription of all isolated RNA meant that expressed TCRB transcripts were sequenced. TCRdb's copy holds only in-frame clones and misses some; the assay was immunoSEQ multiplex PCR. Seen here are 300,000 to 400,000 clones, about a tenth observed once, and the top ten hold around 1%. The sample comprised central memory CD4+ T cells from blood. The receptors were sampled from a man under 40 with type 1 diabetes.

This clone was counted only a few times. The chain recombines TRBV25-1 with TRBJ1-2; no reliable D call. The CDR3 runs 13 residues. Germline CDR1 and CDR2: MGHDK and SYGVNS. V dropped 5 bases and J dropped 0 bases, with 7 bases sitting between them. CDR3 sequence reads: CASSFGANYGYTF. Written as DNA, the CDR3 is TGTGCCAGCAGTTTCGGGGCTAACTATGGCTACACCTTC.

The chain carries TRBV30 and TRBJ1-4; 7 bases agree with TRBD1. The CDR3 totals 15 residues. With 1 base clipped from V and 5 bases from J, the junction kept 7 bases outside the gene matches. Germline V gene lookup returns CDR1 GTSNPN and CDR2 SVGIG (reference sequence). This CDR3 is CAWSGSGQPNEKLFF. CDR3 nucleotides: TGTGCCTGGAGTGGATCGGGACAGCCGAATGAAAAACTGTTTTTT.

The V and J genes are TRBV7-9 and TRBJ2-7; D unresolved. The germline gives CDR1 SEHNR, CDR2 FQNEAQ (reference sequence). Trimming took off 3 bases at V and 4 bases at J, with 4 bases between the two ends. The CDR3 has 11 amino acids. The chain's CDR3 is CASSFTYEQYF. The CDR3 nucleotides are TGTGCCAGCAGCTTTACATACGAGCAGTACTTC.

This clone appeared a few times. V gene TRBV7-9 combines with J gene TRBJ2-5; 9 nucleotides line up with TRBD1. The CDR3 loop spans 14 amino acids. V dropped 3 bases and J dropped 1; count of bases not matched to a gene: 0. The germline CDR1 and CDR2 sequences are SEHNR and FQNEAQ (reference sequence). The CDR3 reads CASSLTGGQETQYF. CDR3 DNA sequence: TGTGCCAGCAGCTTGACAGGGGGCCAAGAGACCCAGTACTTC.